The rows below give T cell receptor beta chains drawn from one sample of a study of T cell responses to AZD1222 COVID-19 vaccine. Assay used: immunoSEQ multiplex PCR; TCRdb lists only in-frame clones, some missing. The table has roughly 80,000 clones, roughly 86% seen once. The specimen comprised peripheral blood, sampled on day 0 of MenACWY control vaccination. Receptor source: an adult in good health. The CDR3 runs from the conserved cysteine through the conserved F or W. Fields, in order: clone size, D gene, J gene, V gene, CDR3 protein. A D gene is named only where the DNA matches it firmly. Clone sizes are given selectively: once, few, many, or a class where the clone is expanded.

size: .; D: .; J: TRBJ1-6; V: TRBV9; CDR3: CASSGGGAPNSPLHF
size: .; D: TRBD1; J: TRBJ1-6; V: TRBV19; CDR3: CASSTQDRGNSPLHF
size: .; D: TRBD1; J: TRBJ1-6; V: TRBV5-1; CDR3: CASSGVTGNNSPLHF
size: .; D: .; J: TRBJ2-1; V: TRBV6-2/TRBV6-3; CDR3: CASSYQPRWRGGSEQFF
size: .; D: .; J: TRBJ1-2; V: TRBV30; CDR3: CAWSPSLIPANYGYTF
size: .; D: TRBD1; J: TRBJ1-1; V: TRBV5-6; CDR3: CASSLGTGRRDTEAFF
size: .; D: TRBD1; J: TRBJ1-5; V: TRBV2; CDR3: CAGTSSKHRGNQPQHF
size: many; D: .; J: TRBJ1-1; V: TRBV6-5; CDR3: CASSYSGGTEAFF
size: .; D: TRBD1; J: TRBJ1-1; V: TRBV7-8; CDR3: CASSLDRGFTEAFF
size: .; D: TRBD2; J: TRBJ2-3; V: TRBV6-2/TRBV6-3; CDR3: CASSYLSATAGGPDTQYF
size: .; D: .; J: TRBJ1-1; V: TRBV27; CDR3: CASRDMNTEAFF
size: once; D: .; J: TRBJ2-3; V: TRBV5-1; CDR3: CASSPPGRGTDTQYF
size: .; D: TRBD2; J: TRBJ2-5; V: TRBV28; CDR3: CASSIVAGGETQYF
size: .; D: .; J: TRBJ2-7; V: TRBV7-6; CDR3: CASSFNEGEQYF
size: .; D: .; J: TRBJ1-3; V: TRBV29-1; CDR3: CSVVGGNTIYF
size: .; D: TRBD2; J: TRBJ2-1; V: TRBV5-4; CDR3: CASSLAVLAGVHNNEQFF
size: .; D: .; J: TRBJ1-4; V: TRBV28; CDR3: CASSSETATNEKLFF
size: .; D: .; J: TRBJ1-5; V: TRBV30; CDR3: CAWSRVEGTPDFNQPQHF
size: .; D: TRBD1; J: TRBJ1-2; V: TRBV7-9; CDR3: CASSLGGTASGGYTF
size: .; D: .; J: TRBJ2-6; V: TRBV15; CDR3: CATSSRKLSGANVLTF
size: .; D: .; J: TRBJ2-3; V: TRBV3-1/TRBV3-2; CDR3: CASSQVGLATDTQYF
size: few; D: .; J: TRBJ1-1; V: TRBV6-1; CDR3: CASSEWALGEAFF
size: .; D: .; J: TRBJ1-1; V: TRBV3-1/TRBV3-2; CDR3: CASSQDGPGVNTEAFF
size: once; D: .; J: TRBJ2-1; V: TRBV7-9; CDR3: CASSLAGRYNEQFF
size: .; D: TRBD1; J: TRBJ2-3; V: TRBV5-1; CDR3: CASSLTGTGMGNTQYF
size: .; D: TRBD1; J: TRBJ1-2; V: TRBV6-5; CDR3: CASGRTGEGEGYTF
size: .; D: .; J: TRBJ1-1; V: TRBV12-3/TRBV12-4; CDR3: CASSRGQSEAFF
size: .; D: .; J: TRBJ2-3; V: TRBV6-5; CDR3: CASSPGRGTDTQYF
size: .; D: TRBD1; J: TRBJ1-6; V: TRBV5-1; CDR3: CASSSLAGTGDNSPLHF
size: .; D: .; J: TRBJ1-2; V: TRBV19; CDR3: CASHTQDNYGYTF
size: .; D: .; J: TRBJ2-7; V: TRBV11-2; CDR3: CASSLIGQTYEQYF
size: once; D: .; J: TRBJ2-3; V: TRBV20-1; CDR3: CSASRLYTDTQYF
size: .; D: .; J: TRBJ1-1; V: TRBV10-3; CDR3: CAISESGTEAFF
size: .; D: .; J: TRBJ1-1; V: TRBV7-2; CDR3: CASSLEGLNTEAFF
size: .; D: TRBD1; J: TRBJ2-2; V: TRBV2; CDR3: CASEDRGLELFF
size: .; D: TRBD1; J: TRBJ1-2; V: TRBV5-6; CDR3: CASSLGLPGTGIGDYGYTF
size: .; D: .; J: TRBJ2-2; V: TRBV7-6; CDR3: CASSPRTATNTGELFF